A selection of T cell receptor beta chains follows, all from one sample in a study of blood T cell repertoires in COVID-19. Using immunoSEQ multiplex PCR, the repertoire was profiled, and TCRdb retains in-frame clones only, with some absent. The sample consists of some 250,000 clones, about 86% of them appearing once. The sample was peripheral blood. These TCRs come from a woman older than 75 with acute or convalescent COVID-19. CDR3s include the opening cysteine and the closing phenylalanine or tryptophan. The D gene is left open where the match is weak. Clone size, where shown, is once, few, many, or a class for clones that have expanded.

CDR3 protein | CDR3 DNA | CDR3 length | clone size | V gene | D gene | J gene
CASSSQGIDTQYF | TGTGCCAGCAGCTCACAGGGGATAGATACGCAGTATTTT | 13 | NA | TRBV3-1/TRBV3-2 | TRBD1 | TRBJ2-3
CARHGTADSNQPQHF | TGTGCTCGACATGGGACAGCAGATAGCAATCAGCCCCAGCATTTT | 15 | NA | TRBV12-5 | TRBD1 | TRBJ1-5
CASSPTLSVEGEAFF | TGTGCCAGCAGTCCCACATTGTCCGTTGAGGGTGAAGCTTTCTTT | 15 | few | TRBV28 | NA | TRBJ1-1
CASSYTRQGRSNGYTF | TGTGCCAGCAGTTACACGCGACAGGGGCGCTCTAATGGCTACACCTTC | 16 | NA | TRBV6-5 | TRBD1 | TRBJ1-2
CASSPSGSRNTIYF | TGTGCCAGCTCTCCATCCGGGTCTAGAAACACCATATATTTT | 14 | NA | TRBV18 | NA | TRBJ1-3
CASSTGTPTNTGELFF | TGTGCCAGCAGTACCGGGACACCCACGAACACCGGGGAGCTGTTTTTT | 16 | NA | TRBV2 | NA | TRBJ2-2
CASSQVRGGPQETQYF | TGTGCCAGCAGCCAAGTGCGGGGGGGCCCACAAGAGACCCAGTACTTC | 16 | once | TRBV3-1/TRBV3-2 | TRBD2 | TRBJ2-5
CASSLAGRIAGGEETQYF | TGTGCCAGCAGCTTAGCCGGTCGAATTGCGGGGGGCGAAGAGACCCAGTACTTC | 18 | NA | TRBV7-9 | TRBD2 | TRBJ2-5
CASSSPRQWQQPQHF | TGCGCCAGCAGCTCCCCTAGGCAGTGGCAACAGCCCCAGCATTTT | 15 | NA | TRBV5-1 | NA | TRBJ1-5
CASSSHGRELYGYTF | TGCGCCAGCAGCTCACACGGGAGGGAGCTCTATGGCTACACCTTC | 15 | NA | TRBV4-1 | NA | TRBJ1-2
CASTSLGLKSNSPLHF | TGTGCCAGCACCTCCCTGGGACTGAAAAGCAACTCACCCCTCCACTTT | 16 | NA | TRBV27 | NA | TRBJ1-6
CASYAGTGGSGGYTF | TGTGCCAGCTACGCGGGAACAGGGGGCTCTGGAGGCTACACCTTC | 15 | NA | TRBV6-4 | TRBD1 | TRBJ1-2
CASSLMTVNSPLHF | TGTGCCAGCAGCTTGATGACAGTTAATTCACCCCTCCACTTT | 14 | NA | TRBV5-5 | NA | TRBJ1-6
CASSLAGTASYSNQPQHF | TGTGCCAGCAGCTTAGCCGGGACAGCATCTTATAGCAATCAGCCCCAGCATTTT | 18 | NA | TRBV7-2 | TRBD1 | TRBJ1-5
CASSGRGVEAFF | TGTGCCAGCAGTGGTAGGGGTGTTGAAGCTTTCTTT | 12 | NA | TRBV2 | NA | TRBJ1-1
CASSPPGTGGALRTEAFF | TGTGCCAGCTCACCACCGGGGACAGGGGGCGCATTGAGGACTGAAGCTTTCTTT | 18 | once | TRBV18 | TRBD1 | TRBJ1-1
CASSKLQRGVYEQYF | TGTGCCAGCAGCAAACTTCAGCGGGGGGTATACGAGCAGTACTTC | 15 | NA | TRBV21-1 | NA | TRBJ2-7
CASSFYLQGLDGYTF | TGTGCCAGCAGTTTTTACCTACAGGGTCTGGATGGCTACACCTTC | 15 | NA | TRBV7-2 | NA | TRBJ1-2
CAWSVAGEAFF | TGTGCCTGGAGTGTGGCGGGTGAAGCTTTCTTT | 11 | few | TRBV30 | NA | TRBJ1-1
CATRTGENTEAFF | TGTGCCACCAGGACAGGTGAGAACACTGAAGCTTTCTTT | 13 | few | TRBV24-1 | NA | TRBJ1-1
CASSFTGTGAGELFF | TGTGCCAGCAGCTTTACCGGGACAGGGGCCGGGGAGCTGTTTTTT | 15 | few | TRBV7-3 | TRBD1 | TRBJ2-2
CASSARYRGGTYEQYF | TGTGCCAGCAGTGCCCGTTACAGGGGAGGTACGTACGAGCAGTACTTC | 16 | NA | TRBV6-1 | NA | TRBJ2-7
CASSIRQGGNQPQHF | TGTGCCAGTAGTATTCGACAGGGCGGCAATCAGCCCCAGCATTTT | 15 | NA | TRBV19 | TRBD1 | TRBJ1-5
CASSFDRGRSGEQFF | TGTGCCAGCAGCTTTGACAGGGGGCGGTCGGGTGAGCAGTTCTTC | 15 | NA | TRBV5-8 | TRBD1 | TRBJ2-1
CASQGQGYNEQFF | TGCGCCAGCCAGGGACAGGGATACAATGAGCAGTTCTTC | 13 | NA | TRBV5-1 | TRBD1 | TRBJ2-1
CASSLRRGNTEAFF | TGTGCCAGCAGCTTGAGGCGGGGGAACACTGAAGCTTTCTTT | 14 | NA | TRBV5-6 | NA | TRBJ1-1
CSASGQARGNTEAFF | TGCAGTGCTAGTGGGCAGGCCCGGGGGAACACTGAAGCTTTCTTT | 15 | NA | TRBV20-1 | NA | TRBJ1-1
CASSSRGVNTGELFF | TGCGCCAGCAGCTCGCGGGGGGTAAACACCGGGGAGCTGTTTTTT | 15 | NA | TRBV5-1 | TRBD2 | TRBJ2-2
CASSQDGVPITEAFF | TGTGCCAGCAGCCAAGACGGGGTCCCGATCACTGAAGCTTTCTTT | 15 | few | TRBV4-2 | NA | TRBJ1-1
CASSSRLAGGAGELFF | TGTGCCAGCAGTTCGCGACTAGCGGGGGGGGCCGGGGAGCTGTTTTTT | 16 | NA | TRBV28 | TRBD2 | TRBJ2-2
CASNSQGSGNTIYF | TGTGCCAGCAATTCTCAGGGCTCTGGAAACACCATATATTTT | 14 | NA | TRBV6-5 | NA | TRBJ1-3
CASSDRDRAYNEQFF | TGTGCCAGCAGCGACCGGGACAGAGCTTACAATGAGCAGTTCTTC | 15 | NA | TRBV9 | TRBD1 | TRBJ2-1
CARPDMGATMHQYF | TGTGCCAGACCCGACATGGGGGCTACTATGCATCAGTACTTC | 14 | NA | TRBV27 | NA | TRBJ2-7
CASSIDLSRGEKLFF | TGTGCCAGTAGTATAGATCTTTCCCGGGGAGAAAAACTGTTTTTT | 15 | NA | TRBV19 | NA | TRBJ1-4
CASSIRGRDTEAFF | TGTGCCAGCAGCATCAGGGGGCGGGACACTGAAGCTTTCTTT | 14 | NA | TRBV11-2 | TRBD1 | TRBJ1-1
CASRAGTHWDEQFF | TGTGCCAGCAGGGCGGGCACCCATTGGGATGAGCAGTTCTTC | 14 | NA | TRBV6-5 | NA | TRBJ2-1
CASSQERRGTGVLLTF | TGTGCCAGCAGCCAAGAAAGACGTGGGACAGGGGTTCTACTCACCTTC | 16 | few | TRBV3-1/TRBV3-2 | TRBD1 | TRBJ1-2
CASSVGDSYSYNEQFF | TGTGCCAGCAGCGTAGGTGACTCCTACTCCTACAATGAGCAGTTCTTC | 16 | NA | TRBV9 | NA | TRBJ2-1
CASSLGGVGETQYF | TGCGCCAGCAGCTTGGGGGGGGTTGGAGAGACCCAGTACTTC | 14 | NA | TRBV5-1 | NA | TRBJ2-5
CASIPLAGAPWDEQFF | TGTGCCAGCATCCCCCTAGCGGGGGCCCCTTGGGATGAGCAGTTCTTC | 16 | NA | TRBV27 | TRBD2 | TRBJ2-1
CASSRGQGFSPLHF | TGTGCCAGCAGCCGAGGACAGGGTTTTTCACCCCTCCACTTT | 14 | NA | TRBV6-5 | TRBD1 | TRBJ1-6
CASMEGSGTGGEQYF | TGTGCCAGCATGGAAGGCTCCGGGACAGGGGGCGAGCAGTACTTC | 15 | few | TRBV28 | TRBD1 | TRBJ2-7
CAISESARGSGEKLFF | TGTGCCATCAGTGAGTCAGCGAGAGGGTCGGGTGAAAAACTGTTTTTT | 16 | NA | TRBV10-3 | NA | TRBJ1-4
CASRGQGPEKLFF | TGTGCCAGCAGGGGACAGGGACCCGAAAAACTGTTTTTT | 13 | NA | TRBV6-6 | TRBD1 | TRBJ1-4
CASTRGNYGYTF | TGTGCCAGCACTCGCGGTAACTATGGCTACACCTTC | 12 | NA | TRBV28 | NA | TRBJ1-2
CASSSPGQGSGNTIYF | TGTGCCAGCAGTTCCCCGGGACAGGGATCTGGAAACACCATATATTTT | 16 | NA | TRBV28 | TRBD1 | TRBJ1-3
CASSPSSGGAYNEQFF | TGTGCCAGCAGCCCAAGTAGCGGGGGGGCCTACAATGAGCAGTTCTTC | 16 | few | TRBV5-4 | TRBD2 | TRBJ2-1
CASSESGGITEAFF | TGCGCCAGCAGTGAGTCGGGAGGAATAACTGAAGCTTTCTTT | 14 | NA | TRBV10-1 | NA | TRBJ1-1